The T cell receptor (beta chain) under discussion was sequenced for a study of T cell repertoires in cytomegalovirus infection. Study as a whole: Public TCR beta signatures were indicative of both CMV infection and a matching HLA type. Overall study findings and caveats: Adding up the frequency of public TCR beta families identified people who carried CMV plus the relevant HLA. Across the ex vivo response, the dominant clonotypes were HLA-C-restricted CMV-specific TCR beta clonotypes.

This clonotype was counted many times. Its target is unknown. TCRdb redid the calling of the reads with MiXCR, one entry per CDR3 protein. Of more than 400,000 distinct CDR3 sequences listed, about 25% are singletons. Germline loops: CDR1 SEHNR, CDR2 FQNEAQ (reference sequence). The V gene end was trimmed by 5 bases and the J gene end by 7 bases; junction bases not matched to a gene: 4. CDR3 length: 13 residues. This receptor was identified in a human donor in good health (CMV status not recorded). Some clones in this sample may be carry-over from other donors' samples. Sequencing was carried out using PBMCs. The rearrangement joins TRBV7-9 to TRBJ2-1; TRBD2 matches at 8 bases. DNA of the CDR3: TGTGCCAGCAGCAAGCGGGAGACGAATGAGCAGTTCTTC. Its translation: CASSKRETNEQFF.